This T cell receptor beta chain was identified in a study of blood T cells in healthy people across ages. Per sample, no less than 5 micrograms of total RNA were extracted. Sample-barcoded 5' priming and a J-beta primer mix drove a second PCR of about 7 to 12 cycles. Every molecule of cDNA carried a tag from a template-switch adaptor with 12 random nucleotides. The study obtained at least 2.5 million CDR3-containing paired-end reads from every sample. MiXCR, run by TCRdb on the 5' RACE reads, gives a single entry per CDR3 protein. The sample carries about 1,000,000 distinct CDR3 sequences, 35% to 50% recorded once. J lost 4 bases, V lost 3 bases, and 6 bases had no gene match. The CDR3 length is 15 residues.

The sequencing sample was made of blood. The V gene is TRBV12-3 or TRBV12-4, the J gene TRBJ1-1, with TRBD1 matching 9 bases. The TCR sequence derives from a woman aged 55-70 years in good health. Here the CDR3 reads CASSFMGQGSTEAFF. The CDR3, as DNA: TGTGCCAGCAGTTTTATGGGACAGGGCTCCACTGAAGCTTTCTTT.